These 24 T cell receptor beta chains share one sample of origin, sequenced in a study of blood T cell repertoires in COVID-19. Here immunoSEQ multiplex PCR was the method, and the copy in TCRdb shows in-frame clones only, minus some. The repertoire holds 210,000 or so clones, with roughly 84% as singletons. The sample taken for sequencing was peripheral blood. The receptor set was obtained from a woman of 80 years or more with active or convalescent COVID-19.

This chain links TRBV5-1 with TRBJ2-7, with TRBD1 matching over 11 bases. This CDR3 is 16 amino acids long. Looked up from germline, CDR1 is SGHRS and CDR2 is YFSETQ. V gave up 0 bases and J gave up 2 bases; unmatched junction bases: 4. The chain's CDR3 is CASSLGGTGGPYEQYF. CDR3 sequence (DNA): TGCGCCAGCAGCTTGGGCGGGACAGGGGGACCCTACGAGCAGTACTTC.

This sequence joins TRBV7-9 and TRBJ1-2, with TRBD1 identical over 8 bases. V lost 5 bases, J lost 4 bases, and 9 bases stayed unmatched. The CDR3 has 15 amino acids. The germline CDR1 and CDR2 sequences are SEHNR and FQNEAQ (reference sequence). The CDR3 loop is CASSRTGYEGYGYTF. For the CDR3, the DNA is TGTGCCAGCAGCAGGACAGGGTATGAGGGCTATGGCTACACCTTC.

This clone appeared a single time. This chain connects TRBV9 to TRBJ1-3; D might be TRBD1 (6 bases). Trimming pared 0 bases from V and 4 bases from J, leaving 8 bases between. This CDR3 is 14 amino acids long. The germline gives CDR1 SGDLS, CDR2 YYNGEE. The CDR3 nucleotides are TGTGCCAGCAGCGTAGCTACAGGGGGAAACACCATATATTTT. Translation gives CASSVATGGNTIYF.

The V and J genes are TRBV27 and TRBJ2-3; D remains ambiguous. The V gene's germline CDR1 is MNHEY and CDR2 SMNVEV (reference sequence). V was clipped by 3 bases and J by 2 bases, with 6 bases between them. The CDR3 is made up of 13 amino acids. The CDR3 sequence is CASSFPFTDTQYF. CDR3 coding DNA: TGTGCCAGCAGTTTCCCATTCACAGATACGCAGTATTTT.

The chain carries TRBV6-4 and TRBJ2-7, with TRBD2 matching over 8 bases. V shed 2 bases and J 3 bases; nucleotides not matched to a gene: 12. In germline, CDR1 is MRHNA, CDR2 SNTAGT. The CDR3 consists of 17 residues. CDR3 bases: TGTGCCAGCAGTGACGGGAAAAGAGCGGGGGATAACTACGAGCAGTACTTC. This translates into CASSDGKRAGDNYEQYF.

The chain recombines TRBV7-3 with TRBJ1-2; D is possibly TRBD1 (6 bases). This CDR3 comprises 14 residues. Between the trimmed V and J ends, which lost 2 bases and 6 bases, there was a span of 13 bases. Germline values: CDR1 SGHTA, CDR2 FQGTGA. CDR3 DNA sequence: TGTGCCAGCAGCTTAGACCTACAGGGAGATGGCTACACCTTC. This sequence encodes CASSLDLQGDGYTF.

V is TRBV2 and J is TRBJ1-6; 9 bases align to TRBD1. The CDR3 is made up of 15 amino acids. Germline V gene lookup returns CDR1 SNHLY and CDR2 FYNNEI. The V and J ends lost 6 bases and 6 bases, in that order; junction bases with no gene match: 6. CDR3 region: CASSPPGQGNSPLHF. CDR3 DNA: TGTGCCAGCAGCCCCCCGGGACAGGGTAATTCACCCCTCCACTTT.

J is TRBJ2-1 and V is TRBV6-5, with 8 bases identical to TRBD2. V was clipped by 2 bases and J by 7 bases; unmatched bases: 7. The CDR3 loop spans 15 amino acids. The germline V gene encodes CDR1 MNHEY and CDR2 SVGAGI. CDR3 sequence reads: CASSYVGRAGNEQFF. As DNA, the CDR3 is TGTGCCAGCAGTTACGTCGGGAGGGCTGGTAATGAGCAGTTCTTC.

The V call is TRBV7-9, the J call TRBJ1-1, with D possibly TRBD1 on 6 matching bases. Trimming removed 4 bases from V and 0 bases from J, with 12 bases in between. Germline CDR1 reads SEHNR; CDR2 reads FQNEAQ (reference sequence). This CDR3 comprises 15 residues. The CDR3 sequence: CASSWVRGLNTEAFF. In DNA, the CDR3 is TGTGCCAGCAGCTGGGTAAGGGGGTTGAACACTGAAGCTTTCTTT.

This clone was seen only once. V usage is TRBV7-2 and J usage is TRBJ1-2, with D tentatively TRBD1 (5 bases). V was cut by 4 bases and J by 5 bases, with 14 bases left in between. Per the germline V gene, CDR1 is SGHTA and CDR2 is FQGNSA. CDR3 length: 14 amino acids. CDR3 nucleotides: TGTGCCAGCAGCTCGGGCAGGGTGGGGTATGGCTACACCTTC. Translation: CASSSGRVGYGYTF.

This chain connects TRBV6-5 to TRBJ1-2; perhaps TRBD1 as D (5 bases). Germline values: CDR1 MNHEY, CDR2 SVGAGI. The CDR3 extends over 14 amino acids. V gave up 5 bases and J gave up 7 bases, with 17 bases separating them. The CDR3 nucleotides read TGTGCCAGCAGTCCCTCGGGGGGGGTCCGTGGCTACACCTTC. Its translation is CASSPSGGVRGYTF.

The V call is TRBV7-9, the J call TRBJ1-2; D is ambiguous. Between the trimmed V and J ends, which lost 0 bases and 4 bases, there was a span of 9 bases. Germline V CDR1 and CDR2: SEHNR, FQNEAQ (reference sequence). CDR3 length: 14 residues. The CDR3 DNA is TGTGCCAGCAGCTTAGCGATTGGCAGCTATGGCTACACCTTC. Its translation: CASSLAIGSYGYTF.

The rearrangement joins TRBV11-2 to TRBJ2-1, with D tentatively TRBD2 (5 bases). There are 13 residues in the CDR3. Trimming removed 3 bases at V and 7 bases at J, with 10 bases between. The germline V gene encodes CDR1 SGHAT and CDR2 FQNNGV. This CDR3 is CASSLMRTNEQFF. DNA for the CDR3: TGTGCCAGCAGCTTGATGCGGACTAATGAGCAGTTCTTC.

V is TRBV5-1 and J is TRBJ1-6, with TRBD1 matching 8 bases. The CDR3 sequence is 15 residues long. Germline lookup yields CDR1 SGHRS and CDR2 YFSETQ. With 0 bases clipped from V and 6 bases from J, the junction kept 2 bases outside the gene matches. CDR3 in DNA: TGCGCCAGCAGCTTGGGACAGGGGAGTAATTCACCCCTCCACTTT. This gives the protein CASSLGQGSNSPLHF. Full variable domain (rest looked up from reference TRBV5-1 and TRBJ1-6): KAGVTQTPRYLIKTRGQQVTLSCSPISGHRSVSWYQQTPGQGLQFLFEYFSETQRNKGNFPGRFSGRQFSNSRSEMNVSTLELGDSALYLCASSLGQGSNSPLHFGNGTRLTVT.

This clone was observed a single time. This chain connects TRBV6-2 or TRBV6-3 to TRBJ2-5; TRBD1 matches 9 bases. In germline, CDR1 is MNHEY, CDR2 SVGEGT. V was clipped by 4 bases and J by 3 bases; unmatched bases: 12. There are 17 residues in the CDR3. The CDR3 DNA sequence: TGTGCCAGCAGTTTTCCTCTTGGGGGGACAGGGAAAGAGACCCAGTACTTC. It yields the protein CASSFPLGGTGKETQYF.

The chain has TRBV7-3 and TRBJ2-1, with 8 bases matching TRBD2. The trim removed 4 bases at V and 4 bases at J, leaving 6 bases unmatched. Germline V gene sequence: CDR1 SGHTA, CDR2 FQGTGA. CDR3 length: 15 amino acids. CDR3 amino acids: CASSSPREGYNEQFF. The DNA of the CDR3 is TGTGCCAGCAGCTCCCCACGGGAGGGTTACAATGAGCAGTTCTTC.

The chain has TRBV21-1 and TRBJ1-3; the table's D call, TRBD1, was not checked against the DNA. TRBV21-1 is a known pseudogene. This CDR3 comprises 16 residues. The CDR3 sequence is CASSTRVAPVGNTIYF. The CDR3 region has the DNA TGTGCCAGCAGCACCAGGGTGGCCCCCGTCGGAAACACCATATATTTT.

This clone was detected only a few times. The chain links TRBV2 to TRBJ2-7, with TRBD2 matching 7 bases. From germline, CDR1 is SNHLY and CDR2 FYNNEI. The CDR3 is 11 residues long. The J segment lost 3 bases and the V segment lost 11 bases, leaving 4 bases of the junction unmatched. The CDR3 here is CAAGRGYEQYF. In nucleotides, the CDR3 is TGTGCCGCAGGGAGGGGCTACGAGCAGTACTTC.

CDR3 loop: CASSLPEGRSYGYTF. In DNA form, the CDR3 reads TGTGCCAGCAGCTTACCGGAGGGACGGTCCTATGGCTACACCTTC. This chain connects TRBV7-9 to TRBJ1-2, with a weak D call TRBD1 (5 bases). V was trimmed by 2 bases and J by 4 bases, leaving 14 bases between them. The germline gives CDR1 SEHNR, CDR2 FQNEAQ (reference sequence). The CDR3 contains 15 residues. Combining the CDR3 with reference TRBV7-9 and TRBJ1-2 gives the whole variable domain DTGVSQNPRHKITKRGQNVTFRCDPISEHNRLYWYRQTLGQGPEFLTYFQNEAQLEKSRLLSDRFSAERPKGSFSTLEIQRTEQGDSAMYLCASSLPEGRSYGYTFGSGTRLTVV.

The rearrangement links TRBV7-9 to TRBJ2-2, with TRBD2 identical over 7 bases. Germline CDR1 SEHNR, CDR2 FQNEAQ (reference sequence). This CDR3 has 16 residues. Unmatched junction bases numbered 6, after V lost 5 bases and J lost 0 bases. The CDR3 region has the DNA TGTGCCAGCAGCCTCCTGGGGGGGTCGAACACCGGGGAGCTGTTTTTT. Protein: CASSLLGGSNTGELFF.

In this sample, this clone turned up once. This chain joins TRBV7-3 and TRBJ2-2; D is possibly TRBD1 (6 bases). Germline CDR1 reads SGHTA; CDR2 reads FQGTGA. The CDR3 has 14 amino acids. The V and J ends lost 2 bases and 4 bases respectively, with 8 bases between them. The CDR3, as DNA: TGTGCCAGCAGCTTACGACAGGCCACCGGGGAGCTGTTTTTT. Encoded protein: CASSLRQATGELFF.

The chain joins TRBV7-9 to TRBJ1-1; no clear D. The CDR3 is 11 amino acids. The germline V gene has CDR1 SEHNR and CDR2 FQNEAQ (reference sequence). The ends were cut back, 1 base at V and 8 bases at J, with 5 bases in the middle. The CDR3 reads CASSLVAEAFF. CDR3 DNA: TGTGCCAGCAGCTTAGTAGCGGAAGCTTTCTTT.

The rearrangement uses TRBV2 and TRBJ1-2; 10 bases match TRBD1. Trimming at V came to 6 bases and at J to 8 bases, leaving 12 bases not matched to a gene. The CDR3 length is 15 residues. In germline, CDR1 is SNHLY, CDR2 FYNNEI. The CDR3 region is CASRKPGQGPGGYTF. Here the CDR3 DNA reads TGTGCCAGCAGAAAGCCGGGACAGGGGCCGGGGGGCTACACCTTC.

The chain couples TRBV7-9 to TRBJ1-1; D is perhaps TRBD1 (5 bases). Germline V lookup: CDR1 SEHNR, CDR2 FQNEAQ (reference sequence). V was pared by 5 bases and J by 6 bases, with 19 bases between. The CDR3 extends over 15 amino acids. The CDR3 DNA is TGTGCCAGCAGCCCGGGGCGGGGCGGCTACTCTGAAGCTTTCTTT. Translating gives CASSPGRGGYSEAFF. The variable domain in full, with the rest retrieved from reference TRBV7-9 and TRBJ1-1, is DTGVSQNPRHKITKRGQNVTFRCDPISEHNRLYWYRQTLGQGPEFLTYFQNEAQLEKSRLLSDRFSAERPKGSFSTLEIQRTEQGDSAMYLCASSPGRGGYSEAFFGQGTRLTVV.